This T cell receptor beta chain derives from a study of blood T cells in healthy people across ages. The length of the CDR3 is 16 residues. The germline V gene encodes CDR1 MNHEY and CDR2 SVGAGI. V trimming: 2 bases; J trimming: 7 bases; junction bases outside the gene matches: 10. As for this clonotype: The antigen is unknown.

The donors, aged about 6 to 100, were healthy Caucasians from Russia. For the second PCR, which ran for about 7 to 12 cycles, a sample-barcoded 5' primer and a J-beta primer mix were used. From the 5' RACE reads, TCRdb called clonotypes with MiXCR, one entry per CDR3 protein. The sample carries over a million distinct CDR3 sequences, 40% to 50% recorded once. Study-wide findings and caveats: The fall in TCR beta diversity per million T cells was roughly linear with age.

The receptor was derived from a woman aged 60 to 75 in good health. V gene TRBV6-5 combines with J gene TRBJ2-1; the match to TRBD2 covers 8 bases. Sequencing used blood. The CDR3 loop is CASSYRSAGGMNEQFF. The CDR3 region has the DNA TGTGCCAGCAGTTACAGGTCGGCGGGAGGTATGAATGAGCAGTTCTTC.